These 20 T cell receptor beta chains were all obtained from the same sample, sequenced in a study of CD8 T cells in Susac syndrome. Random hexamers primed reverse transcription of about 0.5 to 1 ug RNA. TCRdb passed the immunoSEQ multiplex PCR reads through MiXCR, listing each CDR3 protein once. Of roughly 160,000 distinct CDR3 sequences detected, around 94% appear once; the ten largest clones hold under 0.15%. The sample comprised CD4+ T cells from PBMCs. All receptors derive from a human donor in good health.

This chain uses TRBV6-2 or TRBV6-3 with TRBJ2-1, with D possibly matching TRBD2 (5 bases). Germline CDR1 and CDR2: MNHEY and SVGEGT. V shed 5 bases and J shed 6 bases, with 17 bases lying between them. The CDR3 sequence is 15 residues long. This CDR3 is CASSNGVMSANEQFF. CDR3 nucleotide sequence: TGTGCCAGCAGTAACGGGGTTATGAGCGCCAATGAGCAGTTCTTC.

V is TRBV7-2 and J is TRBJ2-3; perhaps TRBD2 as D (6 bases). Germline V CDR1 and CDR2: SGHTA, FQGNSA. The CDR3 consists of 15 residues. Trimming cost V 4 bases and J 2 bases, with 13 bases left between them. The CDR3 loop reads CASSSAGRNTDTQYF. The DNA for the CDR3 is TGTGCCAGCAGCTCGGCGGGAAGAAACACAGATACGCAGTATTTT. Combining the CDR3 with reference TRBV7-2 and TRBJ2-3 gives the whole variable domain GAGVSQSPSNKVTEKGKDVELRCDPISGHTALYWYRQSLGQGLEFLIYFQGNSAPDKSGLPSDRFSAERTGGSVSTLTIQRTQQEDSAVYLCASSSAGRNTDTQYFGPGTRLTVL.

V usage is TRBV20-1 and J usage is TRBJ1-6; D not resolved. V lost 3 bases, J lost 7 bases, and 4 bases lay in between. The germline V gene has CDR1 DFQATT and CDR2 SNEGSKA (reference sequence). The length of the CDR3 is 11 residues. Written as DNA, the CDR3 is TGCAGTGCTAGGGGGAATTCACCCCTCCACTTT. It is translated as CSARGNSPLHF.

V gene TRBV20-1 combines with J gene TRBJ1-5; TRBD1 might be the D (6 bases). V dropped 6 bases and J dropped 0 bases, with 15 bases sitting between them. CDR3 size: 15 residues. CDR1 and CDR2 from the germline V gene are DFQATT and SNEGSKA (reference sequence). CDR3 nucleotides: TGCAGTGCAATAGACCGGACAGATAGCAATCAGCCCCAGCATTTT. As protein: CSAIDRTDSNQPQHF.

This chain joins TRBV20-1 and TRBJ2-3; 9 nucleotides agree with TRBD1. The V segment lost 3 bases and the J segment 2 bases; nucleotides outside the gene matches: 9. The V gene's germline CDR1 is DFQATT and CDR2 SNEGSKA (reference sequence). This CDR3 has 16 residues. CDR3 in amino acids: CSASRPGTGITDTQYF. The CDR3 bases are TGCAGTGCTAGTCGACCTGGGACAGGGATCACAGATACGCAGTATTTT.

The chain is built from TRBV6-5 and TRBJ2-7; TRBD2 matches 9 bases. Unmatched junction bases numbered 3, after V lost 0 bases and J lost 3 bases. This CDR3 is built from 15 residues. CDR1 and CDR2 (germline): MNHEY, SVGAGI. Here the CDR3 DNA reads TGTGCCAGCAGTTACTCCCAGCGGGGGGACTACGAGCAGTACTTC. Protein product: CASSYSQRGDYEQYF.

The chain combines TRBV6-2 or TRBV6-3 with TRBJ2-7, with 7 positions matching TRBD1. The V segment lost 6 bases and the J segment 1 base; nucleotides outside the gene matches: 9. This CDR3 is 15 amino acids long. The V gene's germline CDR1 is MNHEY and CDR2 SVGEGT. The CDR3 loop is CASRATGAGSYEQYF. CDR3 sequence (DNA): TGTGCCAGCAGAGCTACAGGGGCGGGTTCCTACGAGCAGTACTTC.

The V and J genes are TRBV6-2 or TRBV6-3 and TRBJ2-5; D ambiguous. Trimming shortened V by 0 bases and J by 5 bases, and 10 bases separated the two germline ends. The CDR3 contains 14 residues. Germline values: CDR1 MNHEY, CDR2 SVGEGT. The CDR3 DNA follows: TGTGCCAGCAGTTACTCCGGTGATGGGGAGACCCAGTACTTC. Protein sequence: CASSYSGDGETQYF.

The chain links TRBV7-2 to TRBJ2-5; 8 bases are shared with TRBD2. CDR3 length equals 17 residues. Germline trimming cut 0 bases from V and 5 bases from J; bases unmatched to any gene: 11. Per the germline V gene, CDR1 is SGHTA and CDR2 is FQGNSA. In nucleotides, the CDR3 is TGTGCCAGCAGCTTAGCTCCCCACTCGCGGGGGGTGGAGACCCAGTACTTC. It specifies CASSLAPHSRGVETQYF. Using reference TRBV7-2 and TRBJ2-5 for the parts outside the CDR3, the full variable domain is GAGVSQSPSNKVTEKGKDVELRCDPISGHTALYWYRQSLGQGLEFLIYFQGNSAPDKSGLPSDRFSAERTGGSVSTLTIQRTQQEDSAVYLCASSLAPHSRGVETQYFGPGTRLLVL.

J is TRBJ2-4 and V is TRBV5-1; D possibly corresponds to TRBD1 (5 bases). The length of the CDR3 is 14 residues. Trimming cost V 0 bases and J 9 bases, with 13 bases left between them. From germline, CDR1 is SGHRS and CDR2 YFSETQ. The CDR3 protein is CASSLEAARGIQYF. The CDR3 coding sequence is TGCGCCAGCAGCTTGGAGGCAGCTAGGGGCATTCAGTACTTC.

This clonotype was counted once. CDR3 in amino acids: CASSPGGDRGVYEQYF. DNA for the CDR3: TGTGCCAGCAGCCCAGGAGGGGACAGGGGGGTCTACGAGCAGTACTTC. The chain is built from TRBV3-1 and TRBJ2-7; 11 nucleotides line up with TRBD1. V dropped 4 bases and J dropped 3; count of bases not matched to a gene: 8. The germline gives CDR1 LGHDT, CDR2 YNNKEL (reference sequence). The CDR3 contains 16 residues.

The gene calls are TRBV29-1 and TRBJ2-5, with D perhaps matching TRBD1 or TRBD2 (5 bases each). The germline CDR1 and CDR2 sequences are SQVTM and ANQGSEA. This CDR3 is 14 amino acids long. Trimming cost V 0 bases and J 2 bases, with 10 bases left between them. The CDR3 here is CSVEDWDGQETQYF. CDR3 in DNA: TGCAGCGTTGAAGATTGGGACGGACAAGAGACCCAGTACTTC. Supplemented by reference TRBV29-1 and TRBJ2-5, the full variable domain reads SAVISQKPSRDICQRGTSLTIQCQVDSQVTMMFWYRQQPGQSLTLIATANQGSEATYESGFVIDKFPISRPNLTFSTLTVSNMSPEDSSIYLCSVEDWDGQETQYFGPGTRLLVL.

This CDR3 is CSARSPGQVYNEQFF. CDR3 in DNA: TGCAGTGCTAGATCTCCGGGACAGGTCTACAATGAGCAGTTCTTC. V and J are TRBV20-1 and TRBJ2-1, with 8 bases that match TRBD1. CDR1 is DFQATT, CDR2 SNEGSKA, per germline (reference sequence). Trimming removed 2 bases from V and 3 bases from J; junction bases left unmatched: 6. The CDR3 extends over 15 amino acids.

The gene calls are TRBV30 and TRBJ2-5; no definite D call. Deletions cut 1 base from V and 2 bases from J, with 8 bases between. The germline CDR1 and CDR2 sequences are GTSNPN and SVGIG (reference sequence). The CDR3 consists of 13 residues. CDR3 region: CAWSAQSQETQYF. CDR3 coding DNA: TGTGCCTGGAGTGCACAGTCTCAAGAGACCCAGTACTTC.

The chain is built from TRBV11-3 and TRBJ1-1; the D is unclear. Germline CDR1 reads SGHNT; CDR2 reads YENEEA. The CDR3 covers 14 residues. V was cut by 5 bases and J by 3 bases, with 13 bases left in between. The DNA of the CDR3 is TGTGCCAGCAGCCTCGGAGGCGGGTACACTGAAGCTTTCTTT. Translating gives CASSLGGGYTEAFF.

The CDR3, as DNA: TGTGCCTGGAGTGTAAGCAGGGCTCAGGAAAAACTGTTTTTT. This gives the protein CAWSVSRAQEKLFF. The genes are TRBV30 and TRBJ1-4, with a weak D call TRBD1 (5 bases). The germline gives CDR1 GTSNPN, CDR2 SVGIG (reference sequence). This CDR3 comprises 14 residues. The V and J ends lost 0 bases and 8 bases respectively, with 13 bases between them.

The gene calls are TRBV3-1 and TRBJ2-3; TRBD1 is a possible D gene (6 bases). Trimming removed 10 bases from V and 1 base from J, with 9 bases in between. The CDR3 is 12 amino acids. The germline CDR1 and CDR2 sequences are LGHDT and YNNKEL (reference sequence). CDR3 in amino acids: CATGQRTDTQYF. In DNA form, the CDR3 reads TGTGCCACCGGACAGCGCACAGATACGCAGTATTTT.

The chain carries TRBV29-1 and TRBJ2-3; D remains unclear. The V end was cut by 4 bases, the J end by 2 bases, with 7 bases between. Germline CDR1 and CDR2: SQVTM and ANQGSEA. This CDR3 is 12 amino acids long. Here the CDR3 reads CSVGMLTDTQYF. The CDR3 nucleotides are TGCAGCGTTGGAATGCTCACAGATACGCAGTATTTT.

This clonotype was seen just once. The chain joins TRBV30 to TRBJ2-3, with D maybe TRBD2 (5 bases). The ends were cut back, 2 bases at V and 5 bases at J, with 11 bases in the middle. The CDR3 loop spans 13 amino acids. Germline values: CDR1 GTSNPN, CDR2 SVGIG (reference sequence). CDR3 nucleotide sequence: TGTGCCTGGAGTCTCACTAGTTTAGATACGCAGTATTTT. It codes for CAWSLTSLDTQYF.

A single count supports this clonotype. The gene calls are TRBV20-1 and TRBJ2-5; the D is unclear. From germline, CDR1 is DFQATT and CDR2 SNEGSKA (reference sequence). This CDR3 contains 12 residues. Trimming took 6 bases from V and 5 from J, leaving 13 bases between them. The CDR3 coding sequence is TGCAGTGCCAAACAGCTTTCGGAGACCCAGTACTTC. Amino acid sequence: CSAKQLSETQYF.